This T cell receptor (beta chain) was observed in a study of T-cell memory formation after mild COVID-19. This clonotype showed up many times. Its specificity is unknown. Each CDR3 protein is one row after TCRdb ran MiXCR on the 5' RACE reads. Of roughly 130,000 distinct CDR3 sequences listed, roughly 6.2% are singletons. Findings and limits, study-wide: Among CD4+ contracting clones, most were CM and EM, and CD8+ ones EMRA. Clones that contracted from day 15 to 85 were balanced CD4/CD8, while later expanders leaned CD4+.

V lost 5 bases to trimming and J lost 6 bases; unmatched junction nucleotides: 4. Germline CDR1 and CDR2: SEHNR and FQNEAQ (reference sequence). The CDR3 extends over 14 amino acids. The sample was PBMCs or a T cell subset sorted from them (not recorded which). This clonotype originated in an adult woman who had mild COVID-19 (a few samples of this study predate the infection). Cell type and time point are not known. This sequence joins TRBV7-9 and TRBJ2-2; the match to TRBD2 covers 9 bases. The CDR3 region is CASSGLAGAGELFF. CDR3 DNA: TGTGCCAGCAGCGGGTTAGCGGGAGCCGGGGAGCTGTTTTTT.